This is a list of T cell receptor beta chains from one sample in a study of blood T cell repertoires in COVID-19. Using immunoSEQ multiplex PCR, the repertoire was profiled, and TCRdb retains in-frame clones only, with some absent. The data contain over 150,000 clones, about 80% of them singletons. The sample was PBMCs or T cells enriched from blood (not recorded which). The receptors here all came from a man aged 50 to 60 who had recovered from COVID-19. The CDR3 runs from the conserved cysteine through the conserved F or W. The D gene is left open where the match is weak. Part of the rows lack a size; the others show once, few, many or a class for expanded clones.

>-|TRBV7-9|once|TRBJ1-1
CASNRGSETEAFF
TGTGCCAGCAATCGGGGAAGCGAGACTGAAGCTTTCTTT
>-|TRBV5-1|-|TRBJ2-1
CASSPDRPLSYNEQFF
TGCGCCAGCAGCCCCGACAGGCCCCTCTCCTACAATGAGCAGTTCTTC
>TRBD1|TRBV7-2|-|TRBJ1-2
CASSLWDSANYGYTF
TGTGCCAGCAGCCTCTGGGACAGCGCTAACTATGGCTACACCTTC
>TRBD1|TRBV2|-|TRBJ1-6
CASRERTGGFSPLHF
TGTGCCAGCAGGGAAAGGACAGGGGGCTTTTCACCCCTCCACTTT
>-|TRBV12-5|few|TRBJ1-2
CASGSGIYGYTF
TGTGCTAGTGGTTCGGGGATCTATGGCTACACCTTC
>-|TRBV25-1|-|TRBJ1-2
CASSESLIHGVYTF
TGTGCCAGCAGTGAATCTTTAATTCACGGGGTGTACACCTTC
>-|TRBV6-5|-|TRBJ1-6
CASSRRVGSPLHF
TGTGCCAGCAGTCGGAGGGTTGGATCACCCCTCCACTTT
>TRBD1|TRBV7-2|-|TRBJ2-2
CASTLSGGYGGELFF
TGTGCCAGCACCCTCTCAGGGGGCTACGGCGGGGAGCTGTTTTTT
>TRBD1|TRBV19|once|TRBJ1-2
CASSPRGQQGWGYTF
TGTGCCAGTAGTCCCAGGGGACAGCAAGGGTGGGGCTACACCTTC
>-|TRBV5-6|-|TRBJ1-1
CASTPWGETEAFF
TGTGCCAGCACCCCCTGGGGGGAAACTGAAGCTTTCTTT
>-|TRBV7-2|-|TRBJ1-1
CASRPGDSNTEAFF
TGTGCCAGCCGCCCGGGCGACAGCAACACTGAAGCTTTCTTT
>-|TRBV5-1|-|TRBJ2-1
CASSFPPQAGLSYNEQFF
TGCGCCAGCAGCTTCCCTCCTCAGGCGGGGCTTTCCTACAATGAGCAGTTCTTC
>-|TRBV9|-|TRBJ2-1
CASSVFGLYNEQFF
TGTGCCAGCAGCGTATTCGGGTTGTACAATGAGCAGTTCTTC
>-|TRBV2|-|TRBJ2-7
CASSAQGRPYEQYF
TGTGCCAGCAGTGCGCAGGGGAGACCCTACGAGCAGTACTTC